These 24 T cell receptor beta chains were sequenced from one sample in a study of blood T cell repertoires in COVID-19. Assay used: immunoSEQ multiplex PCR; TCRdb lists only in-frame clones, some missing. The sample holds approximately 110,000 clones, 70% to 90% seen once. Sequenced material: peripheral blood. The source of these receptors is a woman in her 70s who had recovered from COVID-19.

The rearrangement joins TRBV6-2 or TRBV6-3 to TRBJ2-5; no clear D gene. V lost 6 bases and J lost 2, with 7 bases in between. Germline V gene lookup returns CDR1 MNHEY and CDR2 SVGEGT. CDR3 length: 12 residues. CDR3 residues: CASSEQQETQYF. CDR3 coding DNA: TGTGCCAGCAGCGAACAGCAAGAGACCCAGTACTTC.

This clone appeared a single time. This chain uses TRBV4-3 with TRBJ2-6; perhaps TRBD2 as D (5 bases). CDR3 length: 15 residues. Trimming took off 6 bases at V and 1 base at J, with 10 bases between the two ends. In germline, CDR1 is LGHNA, CDR2 YSLEER. The CDR3 sequence is CASSWTGSGANVLTF. The CDR3 DNA follows: TGCGCCAGCAGTTGGACGGGGTCTGGGGCCAACGTCCTGACTTTC.

This clone was recorded once. V gene TRBV30 combines with J gene TRBJ2-7; D is perhaps TRBD2 (6 bases). The CDR3 sequence is 15 residues long. V dropped 0 bases and J dropped 1 base, with 13 bases sitting between them. Germline values: CDR1 GTSNPN, CDR2 SVGIG (reference sequence). CDR3 bases: TGTGCCTGGAGTGTAAGGGCGGGACCATCCTACGAGCAGTACTTC. It translates to CAWSVRAGPSYEQYF.

The CDR3 here is CASISSRYEQYF. CDR3 nucleotide sequence: TGTGCCAGCATTAGTTCGCGCTACGAGCAGTACTTC. The chain employs TRBV28 and TRBJ2-7; D is uncertain. Trimming stripped 7 bases from V and 3 bases from J, with 10 bases between. This CDR3 is built from 12 residues. Per the germline V gene, CDR1 is MDHEN and CDR2 is SYDVKM.

The V gene is TRBV18, the J gene TRBJ2-7, with 8 bases identical to TRBD1. The CDR3 extends over 15 amino acids. Unmatched junction bases numbered 8, after V lost 4 bases and J lost 3 bases. The V gene's germline CDR1 is KGHSH and CDR2 LQKENI. CDR3 amino acids: CASSLLGQGSYEQYF. The DNA of the CDR3 is TGTGCCAGCTCACTCCTCGGACAGGGAAGCTACGAGCAGTACTTC.

The V gene is TRBV6-5, the J gene TRBJ1-4; TRBD1 might be the D (6 bases). V was cut by 10 bases and J by 4 bases, with 16 bases left in between. CDR1 MNHEY and CDR2 SVGAGI come from the germline V gene. This CDR3 spans 14 amino acids. CDR3 amino acids: CATTGGAGNEKLFF. The CDR3 coding sequence is TGTGCCACCACGGGGGGGGCCGGTAATGAAAAACTGTTTTTT.

V gene TRBV5-1 combines with J gene TRBJ2-5; weak D call: TRBD1 (6 bases). Germline assignment: CDR1 SGHRS and CDR2 YFSETQ. V lost 4 bases to trimming and J lost 2 bases, with 12 bases between them. The length of the CDR3 is 14 residues. In nucleotides, the CDR3 is TGCGCCAGCAGCCCAGGGACACTGCAAGAGACCCAGTACTTC. Encoded protein: CASSPGTLQETQYF.

This clone was observed a few times. This chain links TRBV4-3 with TRBJ1-2; possible D gene TRBD1, 6 bases. V shed 5 bases and J shed 8 bases, with 15 bases lying between them. Germline V gene data show CDR1 as LGHNA and CDR2 as YSLEER. This CDR3 is 13 amino acids long. CDR3 sequence: CASSYSSGVGYTF. CDR3 bases: TGCGCCAGCAGCTATTCTTCAGGGGTGGGCTACACCTTC.

The V and J genes are TRBV28 and TRBJ1-4, with 7 bases that match TRBD1. The germline gives CDR1 MDHEN, CDR2 SYDVKM. Germline trimming cut 2 bases from V and 7 bases from J; bases unmatched to any gene: 7. CDR3 length: 15 residues. In nucleotides, the CDR3 is TGTGCCAGCAGTTTAGCGACAGGGTCAAGTGAAAAACTGTTTTTT. Translation: CASSLATGSSEKLFF.

The chain has TRBV18 and TRBJ2-2, with D uncertain. CDR1 and CDR2 (germline): KGHSH, LQKENI. This CDR3 comprises 14 residues. V was shortened by 0 bases and J by 6 bases, with 8 bases between the two germline ends. The CDR3 DNA reads TGTGCCAGCTCACCACCGAGGTTCCCCGGGGAGCTGTTTTTT. The encoded protein is CASSPPRFPGELFF.

Concerning this clone: The identical CDR3 is also encoded by other nucleotide sequences in the sample. This chain links TRBV28 with TRBJ1-3; possible D gene TRBD1, 5 bases. There are 15 residues in the CDR3. The V gene's germline CDR1 is MDHEN and CDR2 SYDVKM. Trimming took 5 bases from V and 3 from J, leaving 14 bases between them. CDR3 sequence reads: CASSPYPTDGNTIYF. The CDR3 coding sequence is TGTGCCAGCAGTCCTTACCCGACAGATGGAAACACCATATATTTT.

The J gene is TRBJ2-5, the V gene TRBV5-1; D gene unclear. The germline CDR1 and CDR2 sequences are SGHRS and YFSETQ. The germline V and J ends were trimmed by 3 bases and 2 bases, with 14 bases remaining between them. CDR3 length: 15 amino acids. In DNA, the CDR3 is TGCGCCAGCAGCTCTCTCGGCACAGAACAAGAGACCCAGTACTTC. This codes for CASSSLGTEQETQYF.

The rearrangement links TRBV12-3 or TRBV12-4 to TRBJ2-1; 9 bases agree with TRBD2. V dropped 1 base and J dropped 13; count of bases not matched to a gene: 5. The CDR3 is made up of 13 amino acids. The CDR3 nucleotides are TGTGCCAGCAGTTTAGGGCTAGCGGGACGACAGTTCTTC. Translating it yields CASSLGLAGRQFF.

This clone was detected once. The chain uses TRBV18 and TRBJ2-5; TRBD1 is a possible D gene (5 bases). The CDR3 is made up of 17 amino acids. V lost 2 bases to trimming and J lost 4 bases, with 20 bases between them. CDR1 and CDR2 (germline): KGHSH, LQKENI. CDR3 sequence: CASSPTPASSGSETQYF. In DNA, the CDR3 is TGTGCCAGCTCACCAACCCCGGCGTCGTCAGGGTCAGAGACCCAGTACTTC.

The chain uses TRBV28 and TRBJ1-5; D is ambiguous. Between the trimmed V and J ends, which lost 2 bases and 0 bases, there was a span of 14 bases. The CDR3 runs 17 residues. Germline CDR1 is MDHEN and CDR2 is SYDVKM. The CDR3 sequence is CASSLQADFYSNQPQHF. The CDR3 DNA reads TGTGCCAGCAGTTTACAAGCCGACTTCTATAGCAATCAGCCCCAGCATTTT.

This clone was detected only once. This chain connects TRBV4-3 to TRBJ1-1; a possible D gene is TRBD1 (5 bases). With 0 bases removed from V and 5 bases from J, the gap between germline ends came to 13 bases. Per the germline V gene, CDR1 is LGHNA and CDR2 is YSLEER. This CDR3 region has 15 residues. CDR3 nucleotides: TGCGCCAGCAGCCAAGAGTTTCGGGGGGGGACTGAAGCTTTCTTT. Its translation is CASSQEFRGGTEAFF.

The chain combines TRBV28 with TRBJ2-2, with D uncertain. CDR1 is MDHEN, CDR2 SYDVKM, per germline. CDR3 size: 15 residues. Between the trimmed V and J ends, which lost 3 bases and 1 base, there was a span of 9 bases. This chain's CDR3 is CASSFQVGNTGELFF. The CDR3 DNA reads as TGTGCCAGCAGTTTTCAGGTGGGGAACACCGGGGAGCTGTTTTTT.

Here the CDR3 reads CASGRGQASYEQYF. The DNA for the CDR3 is TGTGCCAGCGGCCGGGGACAGGCCTCCTACGAGCAGTACTTC. The gene calls are TRBV7-2 and TRBJ2-7; TRBD1 aligns across 8 bases. The junction had 6 bases not matched to a gene; V was cut back by 8 bases and J by 0 bases. CDR1 and CDR2 (germline): SGHTA, FQGNSA. The CDR3 loop spans 14 amino acids.

V and J are TRBV9 and TRBJ2-4; 8 positions agree with TRBD1. The CDR3 runs to 13 residues. Germline V gives CDR1 SGDLS, CDR2 YYNGEE. V was pared by 2 bases and J by 9 bases, with 4 bases of the junction left unmatched. Written as DNA, the CDR3 is TGTGCCAGCAGCGTTGGACAGGGCGGCATTCAGTACTTC. Residues: CASSVGQGGIQYF.

The chain is built from TRBV18 and TRBJ2-7; possibly TRBD2 for D (5 bases). Germline V lookup: CDR1 KGHSH, CDR2 LQKENI. The ends were cut back, 3 bases at V and 4 bases at J, with 19 bases in the middle. The CDR3 is made up of 16 amino acids. For the CDR3, the DNA is TGTGCCAGCTCACCGACCCCGACTACAACCCTTTACGAGCAGTACTTC. It codes for CASSPTPTTTLYEQYF.

V is TRBV5-4 and J is TRBJ2-7; a weak D match, TRBD1 (6 bases). Trimming shortened V by 4 bases and J by 5 bases, and 16 bases separated the two germline ends. There are 14 residues in the CDR3. CDR1 is SGHNT, CDR2 YYREEE, per germline (reference sequence). The CDR3 nucleotides are TGTGCCAGCAGCCGCTCGCAGGGGAACGACGAGCAGTACTTC. Its translation is CASSRSQGNDEQYF.

The genes are TRBV11-3 and TRBJ2-7; D may be TRBD2 (5 bases). The CDR3 is made up of 12 amino acids. CDR1 SGHNT and CDR2 YENEEA come from the germline V gene. Trimming removed 5 bases from V and 4 bases from J, with 9 bases in between. The CDR3 DNA is TGTGCCAGCAGCGACGGGATATACGAGCAGTACTTC. Translation: CASSDGIYEQYF. Complete variable domain (other parts from reference TRBV11-3 and TRBJ2-7): EAGVVQSPRYKIIEKKQPVAFWCNPISGHNTLYWYLQNLGQGPELLIRYENEEAVDDSQLPKDRFSAERLKGVDSTLKIQPAELGDSAVYLCASSDGIYEQYFGPGTRLTVT.

The chain couples TRBV6-6 to TRBJ1-1; 7 bases map to TRBD1. From germline, CDR1 is MNHNY and CDR2 SVGAGI (reference sequence). The CDR3 contains 15 residues. V lost 6 bases, J lost 9 bases, and 16 bases stayed unmatched. CDR3 sequence (DNA): TGTGCCAGCAGCCGGACACAGGGGTCGGACGGGAAAGCTTTCTTT. As protein: CASSRTQGSDGKAFF.

The chain recombines TRBV5-6 with TRBJ2-7; D may be TRBD2 (5 bases). From germline, CDR1 is SGHDT and CDR2 YYEEEE. V was pared by 0 bases and J by 4 bases, with 11 bases between. The CDR3 totals 14 residues. The DNA of the CDR3 is TGTGCCAGCAGCTTGGCCAGCGGAATTTACGAGCAGTACTTC. Protein sequence: CASSLASGIYEQYF. Complete variable domain (other parts from reference TRBV5-6 and TRBJ2-7): DAGVTQSPTHLIKTRGQQVTLRCSPKSGHDTVSWYQQALGQGPQFIFQYYEEEERQRGNFPDRFSGHQFPNYSSELNVNALLLGDSALYLCASSLASGIYEQYFGPGTRLTVT.